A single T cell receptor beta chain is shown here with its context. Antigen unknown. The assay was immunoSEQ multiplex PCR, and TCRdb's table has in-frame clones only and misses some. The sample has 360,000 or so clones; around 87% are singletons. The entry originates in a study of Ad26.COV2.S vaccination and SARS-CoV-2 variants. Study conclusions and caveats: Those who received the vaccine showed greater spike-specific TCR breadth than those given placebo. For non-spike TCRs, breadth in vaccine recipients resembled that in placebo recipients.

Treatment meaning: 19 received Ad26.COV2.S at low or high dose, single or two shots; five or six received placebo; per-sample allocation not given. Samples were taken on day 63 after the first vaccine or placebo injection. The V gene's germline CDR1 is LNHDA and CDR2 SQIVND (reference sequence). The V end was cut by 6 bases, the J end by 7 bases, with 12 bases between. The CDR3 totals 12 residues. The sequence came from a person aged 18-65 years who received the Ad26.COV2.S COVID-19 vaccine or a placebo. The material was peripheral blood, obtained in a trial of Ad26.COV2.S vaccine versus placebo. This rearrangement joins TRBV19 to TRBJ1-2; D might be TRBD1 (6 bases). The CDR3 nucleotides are TGTGCCAGTAGGCTACAGGGTTTTGGCTACACCTTC. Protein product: CASRLQGFGYTF.